This passage covers 29 T cell receptor beta chains from one sample sequenced in a study of shared clonotypes between healthy human individuals. Some clones are missing from TCRdb's copy, which holds only in-frame ones; the method was immunoSEQ multiplex PCR. The table lists 2 million to 2.5 million clones, around 90% of them singletons. Sequencing input: naive CD4+ T cells from PBMCs. The subset is: CD45RA+ positively selected. The source is a man younger than 30 in good health. Some clones in this sample may be carry-over from other donors' samples.

The gene calls are TRBV5-1 and TRBJ1-4, with TRBD1 as a possible D gene (5 bases). CDR1 and CDR2 from the germline V gene are SGHRS and YFSETQ. The CDR3 extends over 14 amino acids. V lost 3 bases and J lost 6, with 12 bases in between. This chain's CDR3 is CASSSTGKDEKLFF. DNA for the CDR3: TGCGCCAGCAGCTCTACAGGCAAAGATGAAAAACTGTTTTTT.

The V and J genes are TRBV9 and TRBJ2-5; D tentatively reads TRBD1 or TRBD2 (6 bases each). The CDR3 has 15 amino acids. The V gene's germline CDR1 is SGDLS and CDR2 YYNGEE. V dropped 2 bases and J dropped 0 bases, with 11 bases sitting between them. The CDR3 bases are TGTGCCAGCAGCGTGGGGGGCTTTGACCAAGAGACCCAGTACTTC. As protein: CASSVGGFDQETQYF. Full variable domain (remainder filled in from reference TRBV9 and TRBJ2-5): DSGVTQTPKHLITATGQRVTLRCSPRSGDLSVYWYQQSLDQGLQFLIQYYNGEERAKGNILERFSAQQFPDLHSELNLSSLELGDSALYFCASSVGGFDQETQYFGPGTRLLVL.

A remark on this clone: Other DNA sequences in this sample translate to the same CDR3. This chain uses TRBV27 with TRBJ1-2; unclear D gene. V lost 6 bases and J 5 bases, leaving 13 bases between the germline ends. The CDR3 runs 13 residues. The germline V gene encodes CDR1 MNHEY and CDR2 SMNVEV (reference sequence). The CDR3 region has the DNA TGTGCCAGCAGCCCTGGAGGGAATTATGGCTACACCTTC. It yields the protein CASSPGGNYGYTF.

CDR3 nucleotide sequence: TGTGCCAGTAGTCCTAGGACTAGCGGGAGATACGAGCAGTACTTC. It yields the protein CASSPRTSGRYEQYF. The chain recombines TRBV19 with TRBJ2-7; 13 nucleotides agree with TRBD2. Germline CDR1 LNHDA, CDR2 SQIVND (reference sequence). CDR3 size: 15 residues. V shed 5 bases and J 4 bases; nucleotides not matched to a gene: 5.

The table lists this clone with a count of one. CDR3 in amino acids: CASSPAGTSGSPKLDTQYF. CDR3 bases: TGCGCCAGCAGTCCCGCCGGGACTAGCGGGAGCCCTAAATTAGATACGCAGTATTTT. The V call is TRBV5-1, the J call TRBJ2-3; 14 nucleotides agree with TRBD2. The CDR3 sequence is 19 residues long. The ends lost 5 bases at V and 5 bases at J; junction bases unmatched: 16. Germline CDR1 reads SGHRS; CDR2 reads YFSETQ.

The chain carries TRBV2 and TRBJ2-5; D might be TRBD1 (5 bases). The germline V gene encodes CDR1 SNHLY and CDR2 FYNNEI. This CDR3 has 14 residues. The V end lost 6 bases, the J end lost 6 bases, and 17 bases lay between the germline ends. This CDR3 reads CASSKVLDKKTQYF. The CDR3 DNA reads TGTGCCAGCAGCAAAGTGTTGGACAAGAAGACCCAGTACTTC. Based on the CDR3 plus reference TRBV2 and TRBJ2-5, the full variable domain is EPEVTQTPSHQVTQMGQEVILRCVPISNHLYFYWYRQILGQKVEFLVSFYNNEISEKSEIFDDQFSVERPDGSNFTLKIRSTKLEDSAMYFCASSKVLDKKTQYFGPGTRLLVL.

The J gene is TRBJ2-7, the V gene TRBV7-6; a possible D gene is TRBD1 (6 bases). CDR3 length: 15 residues. Germline V gives CDR1 SGHVS, CDR2 FNYEAQ. The V and J ends lost 1 base and 1 base respectively, with 11 bases between them. The CDR3 coding sequence is TGTGCCAGCAGCTTAGGGCAGCAGGGGTCCTACGAGCAGTACTTC. This encodes CASSLGQQGSYEQYF.

V usage is TRBV7-2 and J usage is TRBJ1-5; no clear D. The CDR3 runs to 15 residues. Germline CDR1 SGHTA, CDR2 FQGNSA. V was pared by 6 bases and J by 2 bases, with 14 bases between. This CDR3 reads CASSSGQVGNQPQHF. CDR3 DNA: TGTGCCAGCAGTTCAGGCCAGGTCGGCAATCAGCCCCAGCATTTT.

The V gene is TRBV6-5, the J gene TRBJ1-1, with a possible D match to TRBD1 (5 bases). V was cut by 6 bases and J by 8 bases, with 16 bases left in between. The CDR3 covers 13 residues. CDR1 is MNHEY, CDR2 SVGAGI, per germline. CDR3 sequence: CASRGDLGAEAFF. The CDR3 coding sequence is TGTGCCAGCAGAGGAGATCTCGGGGCCGAAGCTTTCTTT.

The chain joins TRBV4-1 to TRBJ2-7; D is ambiguous. Germline CDR1 reads MGHRA; CDR2 reads YSYEKL. Trimming removed 1 base at V and 2 bases at J, with 6 bases between. The CDR3 spans 13 residues. CDR3 in DNA: TGCGCCAGCAGCCAAGTACCACCCTACGAGCAGTACTTC. Translated, it gives CASSQVPPYEQYF.

The chain employs TRBV6-1 and TRBJ2-1, with D possibly matching TRBD2 (6 bases). Trimming removed 5 bases at V and 4 bases at J, with 9 bases between. The germline CDR1 and CDR2 sequences are MNHNS and SASEGT. The CDR3 has 13 amino acids. The CDR3 spells CASSMSGYNEQFF. The CDR3, as DNA: TGTGCCAGCAGTATGAGCGGGTACAATGAGCAGTTCTTC.

The chain uses TRBV5-4 and TRBJ2-1; 9 nucleotides agree with TRBD1. V trimming: 2 bases; J trimming: 5 bases; junction bases outside the gene matches: 2. The CDR3 is 14 amino acids. The germline gives CDR1 SGHNT, CDR2 YYREEE (reference sequence). The CDR3 DNA is TGTGCCAGCAGCTTCGACAGGGGGGACAATGAGCAGTTCTTC. This gives the protein CASSFDRGDNEQFF.

The chain links TRBV11-2 to TRBJ2-7; D is undetermined. Germline V gives CDR1 SGHAT, CDR2 FQNNGV. V was cut by 3 bases and J by 3 bases, with 12 bases left in between. The CDR3 has 14 amino acids. The chain's CDR3 is CASSLGSIIYEQYF. The CDR3 DNA follows: TGTGCCAGCAGCTTGGGATCTATTATCTACGAGCAGTACTTC.

J is TRBJ2-3 and V is TRBV5-1; TRBD2 matches at 7 bases. After removal of 2 bases from V and 5 bases from J, the junction contained 5 bases not matched to a gene. The CDR3 consists of 14 residues. CDR1 is SGHRS, CDR2 YFSETQ, per germline. For the CDR3, the DNA is TGCGCCAGCAGCTTTGAGGGAGGGGAAGATACGCAGTATTTT. Translated, it gives CASSFEGGEDTQYF. Together with reference TRBV5-1 and TRBJ2-3, the CDR3 gives the full variable domain: KAGVTQTPRYLIKTRGQQVTLSCSPISGHRSVSWYQQTPGQGLQFLFEYFSETQRNKGNFPGRFSGRQFSNSRSEMNVSTLELGDSALYLCASSFEGGEDTQYFGPGTRLTVL.

J is TRBJ2-7 and V is TRBV2; the match to TRBD1 covers 8 bases. The junction had 10 bases not matched to a gene; V was cut back by 7 bases and J by 2 bases. CDR3 length equals 15 residues. Germline loops: CDR1 SNHLY, CDR2 FYNNEI. CDR3 DNA: TGTGCCAGCACCAGACAGGGGACGACCCCCTACGAGCAGTACTTC. Translating gives CASTRQGTTPYEQYF. Full variable domain (remainder filled in from reference TRBV2 and TRBJ2-7): EPEVTQTPSHQVTQMGQEVILRCVPISNHLYFYWYRQILGQKVEFLVSFYNNEISEKSEIFDDQFSVERPDGSNFTLKIRSTKLEDSAMYFCASTRQGTTPYEQYFGPGTRLTVT.

The chain uses TRBV5-1 and TRBJ2-1, with D tentatively TRBD2 (5 bases). CDR1 and CDR2 from the germline V gene are SGHRS and YFSETQ. V was cut by 2 bases and J by 3 bases, with 12 bases left in between. CDR3 length: 15 residues. DNA of the CDR3: TGCGCCAGCAGCTTTGGACTTCCTTTCTACAATGAGCAGTTCTTC. Its protein product is CASSFGLPFYNEQFF.

V and J are TRBV10-3 and TRBJ2-7, with 12 positions matching TRBD1. The V gene end was trimmed by 2 bases and the J gene end by 10 bases; junction bases not matched to a gene: 9. The germline gives CDR1 ENHRY, CDR2 SYGVKD. The CDR3 extends over 15 amino acids. The CDR3: CAISETGTGGVEQYF. CDR3 DNA: TGTGCCATCAGTGAGACCGGGACAGGGGGCGTTGAACAGTACTTC.

Only one count was recorded for this clone. The rearrangement joins TRBV7-7 to TRBJ2-7; 8 bases agree with TRBD2. The junction had 4 bases not matched to a gene; V was cut back by 1 base and J by 2 bases. The germline gives CDR1 SSHAT, CDR2 FNYEAQ (reference sequence). The CDR3 spans 15 residues. CDR3 residues: CASSLGTGRAYEQYF. CDR3 DNA: TGTGCCAGCAGCTTAGGAACCGGGAGGGCCTACGAGCAGTACTTC. The variable domain in full, with the rest retrieved from reference TRBV7-7 and TRBJ2-7, is GAGVSQSPRYKVTKRGQDVTLRCDPISSHATLYWYQQALGQGPEFLTYFNYEAQPDKSGLPSDRFSAERPEGSISTLTIQRTEQRDSAMYRCASSLGTGRAYEQYFGPGTRLTVT.

The chain couples TRBV12-5 to TRBJ2-5; D unclear. V lost 1 base and J 9 bases, leaving 6 bases between the germline ends. Germline CDR1 is LGHNT and CDR2 is FRNRAP. The CDR3 extends over 11 amino acids. CDR3 DNA: TGTGCTAGTGGTTTGGAGTCCCCCCAGTACTTC. This sequence encodes CASGLESPQYF.

This chain links TRBV5-6 with TRBJ1-2; TRBD1 aligns across 9 bases. The CDR3 contains 14 residues. Germline loops: CDR1 SGHDT, CDR2 YYEEEE. The ends lost 5 bases at V and 8 bases at J; junction bases unmatched: 10. CDR3 loop: CASSSGTGIRGYTF. CDR3 DNA: TGTGCCAGCAGTTCCGGGACAGGGATTCGGGGCTACACCTTC.

V and J are TRBV30 and TRBJ2-5; TRBD1 might be the D (5 bases). Trimming took 0 bases from V and 1 from J, leaving 9 bases between them. Germline CDR1 GTSNPN, CDR2 SVGIG (reference sequence). The CDR3 spans 14 residues. The CDR3 region is CAWSVGRVQETQYF. The DNA for the CDR3 is TGTGCCTGGAGTGTAGGCAGGGTCCAAGAGACCCAGTACTTC.

This chain connects TRBV6-1 to TRBJ2-5; D unclear. This CDR3 is built from 12 residues. The ends were cut back, 5 bases at V and 0 bases at J, with 4 bases in the middle. Germline-derived CDR1 and CDR2 are MNHNS and SASEGT. CDR3 in amino acids: CASSQYQETQYF. The DNA of the CDR3 is TGTGCCAGCAGTCAGTACCAAGAGACCCAGTACTTC.

The V and J genes are TRBV19 and TRBJ2-4, with no clear D. CDR3 length: 14 amino acids. Germline CDR1 and CDR2: LNHDA and SQIVND (reference sequence). V lost 3 bases and J lost 2, with 8 bases in between. CDR3 bases: TGTGCCAGTAGTATCAGTGGTTCCAAAAACATTCAGTACTTC. Translated, it gives CASSISGSKNIQYF.

The V gene is TRBV6-6, the J gene TRBJ2-5; D may be TRBD1 or TRBD2 (6 bases each). Germline lookup yields CDR1 MNHNY and CDR2 SVGAGI (reference sequence). This CDR3 spans 16 amino acids. V lost 2 bases, J lost 1 base, and 14 bases lay in between. CDR3 nucleotides: TGTGCCAGCAGTTACGGGGTGGGGGGCCTCCAAGAGACCCAGTACTTC. It codes for CASSYGVGGLQETQYF.

The chain uses TRBV15 and TRBJ1-1; D remains unclear. The germline V and J ends were trimmed by 5 bases and 4 bases, with 11 bases remaining between them. The CDR3 totals 13 residues. Germline-derived CDR1 and CDR2 are LNHNV and YYDKDF (reference sequence). CDR3 sequence reads: CATSGVSTTEAFF. The CDR3 DNA follows: TGTGCCACCAGCGGGGTCTCGACCACTGAAGCTTTCTTT.

In the case of this clone: Other DNA sequences within the sample encode an identical CDR3. The chain combines TRBV5-1 with TRBJ1-1; tentatively, D is TRBD1 (6 bases). Per germline, CDR1 SGHRS and CDR2 YFSETQ. V lost 0 bases and J lost 4, with 10 bases in between. The CDR3 sequence is 14 residues long. The CDR3, as DNA: TGCGCCAGCAGCTTGGTGGCAGGGGCCACTGAAGCTTTCTTT. It yields the protein CASSLVAGATEAFF.

The chain couples TRBV20-1 to TRBJ1-4; D is unclear. V lost 6 bases, J lost 11 bases, and 13 bases lay in between. In germline, CDR1 is DFQATT, CDR2 SNEGSKA (reference sequence). There are 11 residues in the CDR3. For the CDR3, the DNA is TGCAGTGCGAACCAAAACCCCAAACTGTTTTTT. Translated: CSANQNPKLFF.

The CDR3 region is CASYPAGRGSNQPQHF. In DNA form, the CDR3 reads TGTGCCAGCTACCCCGCGGGCCGAGGGAGCAATCAGCCCCAGCATTTT. The chain links TRBV28 to TRBJ1-5; no firm D call. The length of the CDR3 is 16 residues. Trimming shortened V by 8 bases and J by 1 base, and 18 bases separated the two germline ends. The V gene's germline CDR1 is MDHEN and CDR2 SYDVKM.

This sequence joins TRBV21-1 and TRBJ2-7; TRBD2, the D gene given by the table, was not confirmed from the DNA. TRBV21-1 is described as a pseudogene. The length of the CDR3 is 17 residues. CDR3 in amino acids: CASSKARPAPHSYEQYF. CDR3 nucleotides: TGTGCCAGCAGCAAAGCGAGGCCAGCCCCCCACTCCTACGAGCAGTACTTC.